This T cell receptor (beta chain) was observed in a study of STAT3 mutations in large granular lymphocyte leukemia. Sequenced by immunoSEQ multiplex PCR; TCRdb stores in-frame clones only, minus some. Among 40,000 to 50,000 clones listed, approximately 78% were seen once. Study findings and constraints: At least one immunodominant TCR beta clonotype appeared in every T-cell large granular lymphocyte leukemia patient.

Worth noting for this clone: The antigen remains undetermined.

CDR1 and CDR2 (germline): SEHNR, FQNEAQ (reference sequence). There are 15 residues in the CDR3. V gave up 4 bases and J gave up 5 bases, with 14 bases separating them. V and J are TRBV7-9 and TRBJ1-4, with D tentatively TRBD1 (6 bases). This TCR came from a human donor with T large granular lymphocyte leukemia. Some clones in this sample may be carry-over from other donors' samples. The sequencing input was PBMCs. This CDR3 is CASSSQGSQNEKLFF. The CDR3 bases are TGTGCCAGCAGCTCCCAGGGGAGTCAAAATGAAAAACTGTTTTTT.